This paragraph covers one T cell receptor beta chain sequence. The sample is drawn from a study of blood T cell repertoires in COVID-19. The data were produced by immunoSEQ multiplex PCR, yet TCRdb's version contains in-frame clones alone and is incomplete. The sample contains about 250,000 clones, under 90% of which appear only once. Unmatched junction bases numbered 5, after V lost 5 bases and J lost 10 bases. This CDR3 is 14 amino acids long. Germline loops: CDR1 SEHNR, CDR2 FQNEAQ (reference sequence). This chain connects TRBV7-9 to TRBJ1-6, with TRBD1 identical over 10 bases. The sequenced sample consisted of PBMCs or T cells enriched from blood (not recorded which). This TCR derives from a man aged 35 to 55 who had recovered from COVID-19. CDR3 in DNA: TGTGCCAGCAGCACCGGGACAGGGGTATCACCCCTCCACTTT. Encoded protein: CASSTGTGVSPLHF.